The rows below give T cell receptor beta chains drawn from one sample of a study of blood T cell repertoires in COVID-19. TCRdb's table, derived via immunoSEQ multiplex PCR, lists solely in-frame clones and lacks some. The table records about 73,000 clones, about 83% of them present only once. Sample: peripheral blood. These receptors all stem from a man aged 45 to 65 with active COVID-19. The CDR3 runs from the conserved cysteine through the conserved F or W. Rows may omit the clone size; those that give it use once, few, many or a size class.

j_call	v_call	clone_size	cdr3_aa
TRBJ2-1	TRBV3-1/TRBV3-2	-	CASSQDRAGGRNNEQFF
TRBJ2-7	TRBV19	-	CASSIASRYEQYF
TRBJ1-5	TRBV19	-	CASTRQGGWNQPQHF
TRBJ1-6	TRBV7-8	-	CASSLTDSPLHF
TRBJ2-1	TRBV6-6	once	CASRPGLAGADEQFF
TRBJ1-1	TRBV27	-	CASSLQGAGTEAFF
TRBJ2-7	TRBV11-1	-	CASSLGPSGVTYEQYF
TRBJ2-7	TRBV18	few	CASSPPAEGLDSHEQYF
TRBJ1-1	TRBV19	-	CASSIYSGNTEAFF
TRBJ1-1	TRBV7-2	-	CASSLVSRGGSEAFF
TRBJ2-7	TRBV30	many	CAYDRGYEQYF
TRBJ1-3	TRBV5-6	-	CASSFRALSSGNTIYF
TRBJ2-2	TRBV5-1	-	CASSLVSGGTGELFF
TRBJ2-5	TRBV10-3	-	CVISPAGVQETQYF
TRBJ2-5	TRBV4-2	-	CASGRVAESVQETQYF
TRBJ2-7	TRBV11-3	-	CASSPETGTGFREQYF
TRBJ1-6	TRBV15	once	CATSRDRVGSSYNSPLHF
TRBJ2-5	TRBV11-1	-	CASSPRTSDRGETQYF
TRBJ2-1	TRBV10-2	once	CASSLAEYGKEQFF
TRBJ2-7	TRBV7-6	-	CASSLTLGTGGRDEQYF
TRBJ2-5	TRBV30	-	CAWSREGTQYF
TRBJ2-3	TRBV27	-	CASSSPEGLFTDTQYF
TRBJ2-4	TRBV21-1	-	CASSKIGGDPNIQYF
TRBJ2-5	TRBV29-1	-	CSVGGTSGRVWETQYF
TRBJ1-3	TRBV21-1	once	CASSCRDRGDLSGNTIYF
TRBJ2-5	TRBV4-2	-	CASSQDGGRGRRETQYF
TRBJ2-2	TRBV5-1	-	CASSWGTSGSSGELFF
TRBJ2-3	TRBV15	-	CATTRDRATDTQYF
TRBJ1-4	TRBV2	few	CASSPRQGRNEKLFF
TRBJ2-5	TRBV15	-	CATSRTTGGQETQYF
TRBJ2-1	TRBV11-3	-	CASSLSTLHEQFF
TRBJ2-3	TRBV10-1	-	CASSSRLAFTDTQYF